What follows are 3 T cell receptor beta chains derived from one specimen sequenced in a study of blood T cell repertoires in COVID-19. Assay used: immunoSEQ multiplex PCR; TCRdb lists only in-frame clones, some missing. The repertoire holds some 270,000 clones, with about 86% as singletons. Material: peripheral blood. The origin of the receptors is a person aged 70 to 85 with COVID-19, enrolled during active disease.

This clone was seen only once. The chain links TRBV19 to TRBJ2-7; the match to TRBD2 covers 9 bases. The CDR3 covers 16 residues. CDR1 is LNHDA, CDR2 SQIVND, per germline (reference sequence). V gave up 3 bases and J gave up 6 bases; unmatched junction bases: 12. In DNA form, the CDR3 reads TGTGCCAGTAGTATGATAGGGGTAGCGGGAGAGGCCGAGCAGTACTTC. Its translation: CASSMIGVAGEAEQYF. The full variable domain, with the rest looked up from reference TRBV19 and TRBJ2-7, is DGGITQSPKYLFRKEGQNVTLSCEQNLNHDAMYWYRQDPGQGLRLIYYSQIVNDFQKGDIAEGYSVSREKKESFPLTVTSAQKNPTAFYLCASSMIGVAGEAEQYFGPGTRLTVT.

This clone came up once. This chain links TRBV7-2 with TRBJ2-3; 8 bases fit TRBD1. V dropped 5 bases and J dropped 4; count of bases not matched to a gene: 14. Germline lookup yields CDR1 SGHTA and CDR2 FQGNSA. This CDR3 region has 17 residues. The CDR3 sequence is CASSLTGQVIRADTQYF. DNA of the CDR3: TGTGCCAGCAGCCTTACGGGACAGGTCATTAGGGCAGATACGCAGTATTTT.

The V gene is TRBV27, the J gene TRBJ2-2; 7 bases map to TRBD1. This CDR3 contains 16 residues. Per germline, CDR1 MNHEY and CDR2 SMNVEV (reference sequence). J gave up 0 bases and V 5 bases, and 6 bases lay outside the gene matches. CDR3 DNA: TGTGCCAGCAGTCCACAGGGGTCTGCGAACACCGGGGAGCTGTTTTTT. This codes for CASSPQGSANTGELFF.